The T cell receptor beta chain described here comes from a study of OX40 agonist ivuxolimab in advanced cancers. Turning to the study itself: At approximately 83% male, the cohort had a mean age of about 60 years, ranging from about 23 to 79. Partial responses were recorded for three patients, including one with hepatocellular carcinoma and two with cutaneous melanoma. Study-level points and caveats: At 0.1 to 3.0 mg/kg, CD4+ and CD8+ blood T cells expanded clonally by week 6.

Method: immunoSEQ multiplex PCR; TCRdb's copy keeps in-frame clones and lacks some. The table has tens of thousands of clones, about 88% seen once. Regarding this clone: Antigen: not known.

J lost 5 bases, V lost 3 bases, and 9 bases had no gene match. Germline V CDR1 and CDR2: SGHDN, FVKESK. This CDR3 comprises 15 residues. This receptor was obtained from an adult with an advanced solid tumor such as melanoma, head and neck, liver or kidney cancer. The specimen comprised CD4+ or CD8+ T cells sorted from blood, sampled in a trial of the OX40 agonist ivuxolimab. V is TRBV14 and J is TRBJ1-1, with 7 bases aligning to TRBD1. CDR3 DNA sequence: TGTGCCAGCAGCCACAAACCGACAGGGCAAACTGAAGCTTTCTTT. It codes for CASSHKPTGQTEAFF.